This paragraph covers one T cell receptor beta chain sequence. TCRdb used MiXCR to reprocess the 5' RACE reads, holding one entry per CDR3 protein. The data show 85,000 to 120,000 distinct CDR3 sequences, over 15% seen once. With 2 bases clipped from V and 4 bases from J, the junction kept 7 bases outside the gene matches. Germline values: CDR1 MGHRA, CDR2 YSYEKL. There are 16 residues in the CDR3. The data stem from a study of T-cell memory formation after mild COVID-19. This clonotype originated in an adult woman who had mild COVID-19 (a few samples of this study predate the infection). Cell type and time point are not known. The chain joins TRBV4-1 to TRBJ1-4; 7 bases are shared with TRBD1. The sequenced sample was PBMCs or a T cell subset sorted from them (not recorded which). DNA of the CDR3: TGCGCCAGCAGCCAACCCGGGACAGAAATTAATGAAAAACTGTTTTTT. Translated: CASSQPGTEINEKLFF.